This T cell receptor (beta chain) was identified in a study of blood T cell repertoires in COVID-19 (TCRdb year 2020). Regarding the research as a whole: Samples from collaborators originated in the United States, Italy and Spain and spanned both the acute and convalescent phases of COVID-19. The samples were drawn from two sources: the first 160 participants of the ongoing ImmuneRACE study, and over 950 subjects contributed by 6 global collaborators. Sample metadata almost always included a de-identified subject ID, COVID-19 status, age in years and sex. The prospective study material was composed of cDNA or gDNA derived from T cells, B-cell-depleted T cells, or PBMCs. A freely available public database, intended as a resource for researchers studying the immune response to SARS-CoV-2, is where the repertoires were released. Deeply sampled blood TCRbeta repertoires from subjects exposed to, actively infected with, or recovered from COVID-19 were included in the dataset. Where available, HLA class I and class II types were taken from metadata supplied by the sample provider and were not determined by assay-based typing. Overall study results and their limits: The amount of clinical and demographic metadata varied by source and participant and was provided uncurated.

Spanning cysteine to phenylalanine, the CDR3 consists of 14 amino acids. The retained sequence is limited to the CDR3, 42 bases, with the frame set at the first base. CDR1 and CDR2, looked up from the germline V gene, are SNHLY and FYNNEI. V trim: 7 bases; J trim: 1 base; unmatched bases: 4. The collaborating institutions used their own protocols to collect whole blood in K2EDTA tubes. For TCRbeta analysis, collaborator samples were shipped as frozen whole blood, as isolated PBMCs, or as DNA extracted from either sample type. Remarks on this clone: The antigen this receptor binds is unknown. Per-base quality was not reported, and no clone a single base away is much larger than it.

TCRbeta CDR3 regions were amplified from genomic DNA by means of the immunoSEQ Assay, a bias-controlled multiplex PCR. In the source study's methods: Nucleated cell counts per sample were estimated from amplification of reference gene primers within the assay. To quantify the absolute abundance of each unique TCRbeta CDR3 rearrangement, sequence reads were collapsed and filtered. For each sample, productive Simpson clonality was calculated by taking the square root of Simpson's diversity index across productive rearrangements. As stored in TCRdb, this immuneACCESS dataset retains in-frame rearrangements with V and J assigned. A fraction of the clones does not appear; measured against another copy, unresolved V genes explain less than half of the discrepancy, and the remainder lacks a known reason. V, J and clone size derive from that table, while D and trimming were established from the DNA sequence. This sample holds hundreds of thousands of clones; approximately 82% were observed only once. Around 8.7% of the sample lies in the top ten.

This clonotype was sampled from a woman aged 45-65 years with acute or convalescent COVID-19. Recombination connected TRBV2 to TRBJ2-1, with 7 central nucleotides matching TRBD2. Material: peripheral blood. The CDR3 region has the sequence CASTAGPSYNEQFF. The DNA reads as follows: TGTGCCAGCACAGCGGGACCATCCTACAATGAGCAGTTCTTC.